This T cell receptor (beta chain) was sequenced in a study of identical twins. Trimming took 0 bases from V and 7 from J; bases not matched to a gene: 3. Germline V gene data show CDR1 as DFQATT and CDR2 as SNEGSKA (reference sequence). This CDR3 has 14 amino acids. As regards this clonotype: Its antigen is currently unknown.

Healthy Caucasians alone served as donors. Study-level points and caveats: Insertions ran lower in abundant cord blood beta clonotypes, though not in memory repertoires. Shared out-of-frame alpha sequences (those common to twins) showed excess low generation probability.

Addition of a universal primer site occurred through template switching, and cDNA carried unique molecular identifiers. Each CDR3 protein is one row after TCRdb ran MiXCR on the 5' RACE reads. Among nearly 900,000 distinct CDR3 sequences listed, approximately 13% were seen once. The data were also submitted as part of a second study, on yellow fever vaccine responses in identical twins.

The receptor was isolated from a woman aged 18-29 years in good health. The material sequenced was PBMCs. J is TRBJ1-2 and V is TRBV20-1; 12 positions agree with TRBD1. CDR3 amino acids: CSARDGDRGLGYTF. CDR3 DNA sequence: TGCAGTGCTAGAGATGGGGACAGGGGGCTTGGCTACACCTTC.